One sample yielded the 16 T cell receptor beta chains listed below, sequenced in a study of T cells in Graves' hyperthyroidism and ophthalmopathy. Amplification yielded TCR beta CDR3 regions, with RNA transcripts as the source. HTBI primers were used for first-round RT-PCR of the TCR CDR3. MiXCR was run by TCRdb on the multiplex PCR reads, yielding one entry per CDR3 protein. Among roughly 700,000 distinct CDR3 sequences listed, around 16% were seen once. Sequencing was carried out using blood. These receptors were taken from a man aged 50 to 59 with Graves' hyperthyroidism.

The rearrangement links TRBV19 to TRBJ2-1, with D possibly being TRBD1 (5 bases). Germline V gives CDR1 LNHDA, CDR2 SQIVND (reference sequence). The V and J ends lost 4 bases and 2 bases respectively, with 15 bases between them. CDR3 length: 16 amino acids. CDR3 nucleotide sequence: TGTGCCAGTAGTAGACTTAAGGACAACCCCTACAATGAGCAGTTCTTC. It encodes CASSRLKDNPYNEQFF.

The table lists this clonotype with many counts. The V and J genes are TRBV5-1 and TRBJ2-7, with 8 bases aligning to TRBD1. This CDR3 has 15 residues. CDR1 SGHRS and CDR2 YFSETQ come from the germline V gene. The V and J ends lost 0 bases and 0 bases, in that order; junction bases with no gene match: 2. The CDR3 loop reads CASSLVTGGSYEQYF. CDR3 coding DNA: TGCGCCAGCAGCTTGGTAACAGGGGGCTCCTACGAGCAGTACTTC.

This clonotype was picked up many times. This rearrangement joins TRBV7-8 to TRBJ1-5; D is perhaps TRBD1 (5 bases). In germline, CDR1 is SGHVS, CDR2 FQNEAQ. With 6 bases removed from V and 5 bases from J, the gap between germline ends came to 17 bases. The CDR3 has 15 amino acids. The CDR3 bases are TGTGCCAGCAGTTCGGACATTGGGATTTATCAGCCCCAGCATTTT. Translating it yields CASSSDIGIYQPQHF. The full variable domain, its missing parts supplied by reference TRBV7-8 and TRBJ1-5, is GAGVSQSPRYKVAKRGQDVALRCDPISGHVSLFWYQQALGQGPEFLTYFQNEAQLDKSGLPSDRFFAERPEGSVSTLKIQRTQQEDSAVYLCASSSDIGIYQPQHFGDGTRLSIL.

The V gene is TRBV27, the J gene TRBJ2-7; 8 nucleotides agree with TRBD2. The CDR3 consists of 16 residues. Germline V gene lookup returns CDR1 MNHEY and CDR2 SMNVEV (reference sequence). V was pared by 8 bases and J by 0 bases, with 12 bases of the junction left unmatched. The CDR3 DNA sequence: TGTGCCAGCCGGACTTTGGGGCTAGCGGGCTCCTACGAGCAGTACTTC. It is translated as CASRTLGLAGSYEQYF.

This clonotype was seen repeatedly, ten times or more. The chain has TRBV24-1 and TRBJ2-1; 12 bases are a match to TRBD2. V trimming: 4 bases; J trimming: 4 bases; junction bases outside the gene matches: 7. Germline loops: CDR1 KGHDR, CDR2 SFDVKD. The CDR3 spans 17 residues. As DNA, the CDR3 is TGTGCCACCAGTGACCCCACCCTAGCGGGAGGGTACAATGAGCAGTTCTTC. Its protein product is CATSDPTLAGGYNEQFF.

Comments on this clonotype: A much larger clone lies a single base off, so this may be a read error. The V call is TRBV2, the J call TRBJ2-7; D may match TRBD1 or TRBD2 (5 bases each). Germline V gene lookup returns CDR1 SNHLY and CDR2 FYNNEI. V was shortened by 7 bases and J by 9 bases, with 19 bases between the two germline ends. The CDR3 contains 13 residues. This CDR3 reads CASTPSWERGQYF. In nucleotides, the CDR3 is TGTGCCAGCACTCCCTCTTGGGAGAGGGGGCAGTACTTC.

The CDR3: CASSLFLGGDTQYF. The CDR3 nucleotides read TGTGCCAGCAGCTTATTCCTCGGGGGGGATACGCAGTATTTT. The gene calls are TRBV11-2 and TRBJ2-3, with 7 bases identical to TRBD2. Losses at the gene ends were 2 bases for V and 6 bases for J; bases not matched to a gene: 5. This CDR3 contains 14 residues. In germline, CDR1 is SGHAT, CDR2 FQNNGV.

This clonotype was seen many times. CDR3 coding DNA: TGCAGCGTTGAGGACAGCTATAATTCACCCCTCCACTTT. This encodes CSVEDSYNSPLHF. This rearrangement joins TRBV29-1 to TRBJ1-6, with D perhaps matching TRBD1 (6 bases). Trimming removed 3 bases from V and 3 bases from J, with 6 bases in between. Germline V gene sequence: CDR1 SQVTM, CDR2 ANQGSEA. This CDR3 comprises 13 residues.

This clonotype was counted between two and nine times. The chain recombines TRBV19 with TRBJ1-5; D gene ambiguous. This CDR3 contains 15 residues. V lost 1 base and J 3 bases, leaving 10 bases between the germline ends. Germline V CDR1 and CDR2: LNHDA, SQIVND (reference sequence). CDR3: CASSIGESFNQPQHF. The CDR3 nucleotides read TGTGCCAGTAGTATAGGGGAAAGTTTCAATCAGCCCCAGCATTTT.

The J gene is TRBJ2-1, the V gene TRBV11-2, with 15 bases lining up with TRBD2. Losses at the gene ends were 5 bases for V and 6 bases for J; bases not matched to a gene: 8. This CDR3 comprises 17 residues. Germline CDR1 and CDR2: SGHAT and FQNNGV. In DNA, the CDR3 is TGTGCCAGCAGCCTTAGGACTAGCGGGAGGGCCCTCAATGAGCAGTTCTTC. Residues: CASSLRTSGRALNEQFF.

To note about this clonotype: A much larger clonotype is one base distant, so this may be a read error. The V and J genes are TRBV18 and TRBJ2-1; no definite D call. This CDR3 region has 13 residues. Trimming pared 1 base from V and 3 bases from J, leaving 4 bases between. In germline, CDR1 is KGHSH, CDR2 LQKENI. The DNA for the CDR3 is TGTGCCAGCTCACCACTACACTACAATGAGCAGTTCTTC. Translating it yields CASSPLHYNEQFF.

Only one count was recorded for this clonotype. Just one base apart from a much larger clone, this may be a read error. V usage is TRBV24-1 and J usage is TRBJ2-2; 7 nucleotides agree with TRBD2. The length of the CDR3 is 18 residues. Per the germline V gene, CDR1 is KGHDR and CDR2 is SFDVKD. The CDR3 sequence: CVTSDFRDYLPNTGELFF. The DNA for the CDR3 is TGTGTCACCAGTGATTTCAGGGACTACCTACCGAACACCGGGGAGCTGTTTTTT.

The genes are TRBV16 and TRBJ1-3, with 10 positions matching TRBD1. V lost 4 bases to trimming and J lost 4 bases; unmatched junction nucleotides: 10. CDR1 KGHSY and CDR2 FQNENV come from the germline V gene. The CDR3 is 17 residues long. DNA for the CDR3: TGTGCCAGCAGCCCCCATATCGACAGGGGGCCCGGAAACACCATATATTTT. Encoded protein: CASSPHIDRGPGNTIYF.

This clonotype was recorded a few times. The CDR3 spells CASSLSRVSEQYF. DNA of the CDR3: TGTGCCAGCAGTTTATCCAGGGTAAGCGAGCAGTACTTC. The chain recombines TRBV27 with TRBJ2-7; TRBD1 is a possible D gene (5 bases). Germline values: CDR1 MNHEY, CDR2 SMNVEV (reference sequence). The V end was cut by 0 bases, the J end by 6 bases, with 9 bases between. This CDR3 is built from 13 residues.

The gene calls are TRBV2 and TRBJ1-1; D perhaps matches TRBD1 (5 bases). The CDR3 totals 13 residues. CDR1 is SNHLY, CDR2 FYNNEI, per germline. V lost 9 bases and J 1 base, leaving 12 bases between the germline ends. The CDR3 sequence is CARGTAKNTEAFF. Written as DNA, the CDR3 is TGTGCCAGGGGGACTGCGAAGAACACTGAAGCTTTCTTT.

The chain recombines TRBV7-9 with TRBJ2-1; tentative D call: TRBD1 (6 bases). The CDR3 runs 15 residues. Trimming cost V 2 bases and J 3 bases, with 11 bases left between them. Looked up from germline, CDR1 is SEHNR and CDR2 is FQNEAQ (reference sequence). The CDR3 DNA reads TGTGCCAGCAGCTTACCTAGGGGGTACTACAATGAGCAGTTCTTC. Its protein product is CASSLPRGYYNEQFF.